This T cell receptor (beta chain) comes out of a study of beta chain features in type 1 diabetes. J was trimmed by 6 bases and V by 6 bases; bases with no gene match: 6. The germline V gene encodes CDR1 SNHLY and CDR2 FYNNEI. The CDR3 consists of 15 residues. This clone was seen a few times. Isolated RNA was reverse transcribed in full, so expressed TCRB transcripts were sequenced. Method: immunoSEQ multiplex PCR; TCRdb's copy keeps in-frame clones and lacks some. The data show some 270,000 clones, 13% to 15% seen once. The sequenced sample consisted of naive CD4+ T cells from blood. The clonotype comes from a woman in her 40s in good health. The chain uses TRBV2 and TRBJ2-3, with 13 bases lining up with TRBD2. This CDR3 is CASRTSGGTRDTQYF. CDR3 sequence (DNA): TGTGCCAGCAGGACTAGCGGGGGGACCAGGGATACGCAGTATTTT.